This TCR beta chain was profiled in a study of blood T cell repertoires in COVID-19. Study-level background: From T cells, B-cell-depleted T cells, or PBMCs came the material, which was cDNA or gDNA.

The method was immunoSEQ multiplex PCR; TCRdb's version includes in-frame clones alone and lacks a portion of them. Among over 40,000 clones listed, 83% were seen once. CDR3 size: 15 residues. Trimming cost V 6 bases and J 1 base, with 15 bases left between them. Looked up from germline, CDR1 is MDHEN and CDR2 is SYDVKM. The chain couples TRBV28 to TRBJ1-1; maybe TRBD1 (6 bases). The sample comprised peripheral blood. The TCR sequence derives from a man in his forties or fifties with acute or convalescent COVID-19. CDR3 sequence reads: CASRLGGSSNTEAFF. Here the CDR3 DNA reads TGTGCCAGCAGACTAGGGGGATCCTCGAACACTGAAGCTTTCTTT.